This T cell receptor (beta chain) was captured by sequencing in a study of T cells in Graves' hyperthyroidism and ophthalmopathy. Amplified TCR beta CDR3 regions came from RNA transcripts. First-round RT-PCR with HTBI primers amplified the TCR CDR3 region. TCRdb reprocessed the multiplex PCR reads via MiXCR and lists one record per CDR3 protein. This table holds about 380,000 distinct CDR3 sequences, 14% found once. Those with hyperthyroidism were 18 to 65 years old, newly diagnosed, and ill for under 2 months. Diagnostic assessment was based on clinical symptoms, serum thyroxine and TRAb, thyroid ultrasound and orbital computed tomography. The length of the CDR3 is 16 residues. V was trimmed by 7 bases and J by 2 bases, leaving 20 bases between them. CDR1 SNHLY and CDR2 FYNNEI come from the germline V gene. This clonotype was counted many times. What it binds is unknown. Study-level results: A median around six months before onset, the model predicted ophthalmopathy. Blood also showed most of the thyroid clonotypes that were expanded above 0.001.

Material for sequencing was blood. V gene TRBV2 combines with J gene TRBJ2-5, with D perhaps TRBD2 (6 bases). The receptor's source is a woman aged 55 to 70 with Graves' hyperthyroidism. This chain's CDR3 is CASTLRPNRGQETQYF. The CDR3, as DNA: TGTGCCAGCACCCTTCGACCCAACCGGGGGCAAGAGACCCAGTACTTC.